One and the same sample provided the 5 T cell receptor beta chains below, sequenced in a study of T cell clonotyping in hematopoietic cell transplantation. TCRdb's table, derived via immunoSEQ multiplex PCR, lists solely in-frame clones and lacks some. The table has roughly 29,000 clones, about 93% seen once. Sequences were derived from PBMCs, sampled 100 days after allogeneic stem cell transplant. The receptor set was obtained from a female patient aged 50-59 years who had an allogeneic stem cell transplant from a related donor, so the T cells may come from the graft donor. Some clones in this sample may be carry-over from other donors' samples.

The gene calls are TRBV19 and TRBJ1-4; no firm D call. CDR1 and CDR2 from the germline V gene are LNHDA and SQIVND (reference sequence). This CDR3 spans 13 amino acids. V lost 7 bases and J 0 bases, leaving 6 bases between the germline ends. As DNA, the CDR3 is TGTGCCAGTAAAGTGGCAACTAATGAAAAACTGTTTTTT. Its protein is CASKVATNEKLFF.

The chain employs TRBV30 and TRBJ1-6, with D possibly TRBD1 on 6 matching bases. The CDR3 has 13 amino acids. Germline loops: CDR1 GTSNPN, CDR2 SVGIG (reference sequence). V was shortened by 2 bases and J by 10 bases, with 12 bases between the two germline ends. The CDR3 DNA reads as TGTGCCTGGAGTCTACAGGGAGGGTCACCCCTCCACTTT. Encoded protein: CAWSLQGGSPLHF.

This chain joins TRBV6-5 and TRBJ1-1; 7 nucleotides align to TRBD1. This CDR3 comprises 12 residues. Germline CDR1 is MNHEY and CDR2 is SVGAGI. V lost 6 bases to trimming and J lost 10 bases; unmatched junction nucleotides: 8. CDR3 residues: CASSQQGSGAFF. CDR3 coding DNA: TGTGCCAGCAGCCAACAGGGGTCGGGAGCTTTCTTT.

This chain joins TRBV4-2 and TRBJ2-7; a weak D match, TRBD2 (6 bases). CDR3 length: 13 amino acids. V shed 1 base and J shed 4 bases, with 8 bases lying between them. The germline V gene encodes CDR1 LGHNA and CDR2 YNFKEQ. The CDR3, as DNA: TGTGCCAGCAGCCAAGGGGAGGATTACGAGCAGTACTTC. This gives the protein CASSQGEDYEQYF.

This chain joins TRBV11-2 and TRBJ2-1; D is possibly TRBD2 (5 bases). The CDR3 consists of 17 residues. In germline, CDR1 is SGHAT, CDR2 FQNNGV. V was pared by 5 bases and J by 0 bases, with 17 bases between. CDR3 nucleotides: TGTGCCAGCAGCCCTTTTTTTTCGGGGAGCTCCTACAATGAGCAGTTCTTC. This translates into CASSPFFSGSSYNEQFF.